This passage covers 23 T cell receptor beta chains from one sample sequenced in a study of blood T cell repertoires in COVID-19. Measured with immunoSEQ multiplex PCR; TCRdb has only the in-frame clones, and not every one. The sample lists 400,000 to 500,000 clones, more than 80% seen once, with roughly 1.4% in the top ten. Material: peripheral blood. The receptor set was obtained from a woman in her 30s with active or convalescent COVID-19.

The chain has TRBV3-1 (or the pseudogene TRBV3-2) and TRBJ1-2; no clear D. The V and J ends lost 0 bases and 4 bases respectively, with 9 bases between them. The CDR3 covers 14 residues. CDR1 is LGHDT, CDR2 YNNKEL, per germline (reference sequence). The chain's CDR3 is CASSQDVGPYGYTF. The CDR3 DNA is TGTGCCAGCAGCCAAGATGTGGGCCCCTATGGCTACACCTTC.

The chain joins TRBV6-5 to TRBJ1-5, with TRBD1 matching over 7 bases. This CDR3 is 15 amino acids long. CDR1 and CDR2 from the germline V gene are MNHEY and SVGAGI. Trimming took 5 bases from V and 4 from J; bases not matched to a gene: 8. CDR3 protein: CASSTGDSLNQPQHF. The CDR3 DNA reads TGTGCCAGCAGTACAGGGGACAGCCTAAATCAGCCCCAGCATTTT.

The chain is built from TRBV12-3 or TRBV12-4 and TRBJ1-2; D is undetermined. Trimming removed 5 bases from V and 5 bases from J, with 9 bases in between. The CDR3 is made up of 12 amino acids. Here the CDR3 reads CASSPVQYGYTF. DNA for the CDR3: TGTGCCAGCAGTCCAGTACAGTATGGCTACACCTTC.

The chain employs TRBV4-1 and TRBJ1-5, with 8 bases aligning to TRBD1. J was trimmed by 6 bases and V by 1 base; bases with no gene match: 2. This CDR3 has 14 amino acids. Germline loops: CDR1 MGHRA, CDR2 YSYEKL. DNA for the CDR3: TGCGCCAGCAGCCAAGCACAGGGGGGTCAGCCCCAGCATTTT. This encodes CASSQAQGGQPQHF.

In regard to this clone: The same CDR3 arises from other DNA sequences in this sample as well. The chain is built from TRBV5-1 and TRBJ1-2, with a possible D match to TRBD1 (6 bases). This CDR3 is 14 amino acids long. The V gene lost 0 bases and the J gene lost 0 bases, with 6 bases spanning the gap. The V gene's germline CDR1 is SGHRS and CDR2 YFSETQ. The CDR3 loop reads CASSLDRANYGYTF. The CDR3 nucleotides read TGCGCCAGCAGCTTGGACAGGGCTAACTATGGCTACACCTTC.

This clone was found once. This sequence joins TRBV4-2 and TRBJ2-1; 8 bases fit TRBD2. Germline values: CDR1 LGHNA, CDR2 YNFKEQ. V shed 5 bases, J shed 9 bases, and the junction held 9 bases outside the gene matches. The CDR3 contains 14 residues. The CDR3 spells CASSASGSGAEQFF. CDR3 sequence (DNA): TGTGCCAGCAGCGCGAGCGGGAGCGGCGCTGAGCAGTTCTTC.

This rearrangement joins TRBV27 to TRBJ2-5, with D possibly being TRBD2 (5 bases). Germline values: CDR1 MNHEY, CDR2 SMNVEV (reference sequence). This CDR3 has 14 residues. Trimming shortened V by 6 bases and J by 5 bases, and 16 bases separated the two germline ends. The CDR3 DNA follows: TGTGCCAGCAGAACTAGACTTGGGGAGGAGACCCAGTACTTC. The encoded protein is CASRTRLGEETQYF.

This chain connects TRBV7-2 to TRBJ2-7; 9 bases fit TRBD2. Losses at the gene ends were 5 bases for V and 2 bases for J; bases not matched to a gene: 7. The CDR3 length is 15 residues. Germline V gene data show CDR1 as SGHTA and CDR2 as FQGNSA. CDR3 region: CASSLVAGDPYEQYF. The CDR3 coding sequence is TGTGCCAGCAGCCTTGTAGCGGGAGATCCCTACGAGCAGTACTTC.

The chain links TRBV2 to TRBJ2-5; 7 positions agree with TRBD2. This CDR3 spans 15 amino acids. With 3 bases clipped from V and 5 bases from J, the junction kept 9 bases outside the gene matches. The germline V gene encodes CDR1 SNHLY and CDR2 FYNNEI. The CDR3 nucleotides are TGTGCCAGCAGTGATCCGGGGGGACGATGGGAGACCCAGTACTTC. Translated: CASSDPGGRWETQYF.

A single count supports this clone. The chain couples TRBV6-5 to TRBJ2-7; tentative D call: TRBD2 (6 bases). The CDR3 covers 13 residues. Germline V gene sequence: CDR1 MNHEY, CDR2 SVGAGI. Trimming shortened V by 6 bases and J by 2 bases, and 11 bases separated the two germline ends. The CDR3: CASRSAGTYEQYF. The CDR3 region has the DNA TGTGCCAGCAGATCGGCGGGAACCTACGAGCAGTACTTC.

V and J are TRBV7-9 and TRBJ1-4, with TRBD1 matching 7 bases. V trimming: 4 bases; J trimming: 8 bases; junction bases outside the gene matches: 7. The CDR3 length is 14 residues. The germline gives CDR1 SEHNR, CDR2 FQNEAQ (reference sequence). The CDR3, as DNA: TGTGCCAGCAGCTCACAGGGGTTAGGGGAAAAACTGTTTTTT. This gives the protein CASSSQGLGEKLFF.

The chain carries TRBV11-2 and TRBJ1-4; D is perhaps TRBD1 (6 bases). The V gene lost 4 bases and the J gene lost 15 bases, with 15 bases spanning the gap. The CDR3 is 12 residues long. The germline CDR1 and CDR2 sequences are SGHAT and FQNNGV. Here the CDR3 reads CASSSLDSKMFF. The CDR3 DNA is TGTGCCAGCAGCTCACTGGACAGTAAGATGTTTTTT.

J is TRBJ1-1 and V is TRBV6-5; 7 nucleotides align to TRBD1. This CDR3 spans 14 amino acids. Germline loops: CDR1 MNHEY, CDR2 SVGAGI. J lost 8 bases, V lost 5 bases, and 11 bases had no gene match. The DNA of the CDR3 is TGTGCCAGCAGTCCGGGACAGCGTACACTAGAAGCTTTCTTT. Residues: CASSPGQRTLEAFF.

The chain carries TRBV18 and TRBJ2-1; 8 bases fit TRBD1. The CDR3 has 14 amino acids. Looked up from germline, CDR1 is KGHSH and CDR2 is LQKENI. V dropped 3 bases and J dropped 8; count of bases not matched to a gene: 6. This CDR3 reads CASSPGQGGYEQFF. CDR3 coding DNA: TGTGCCAGCTCACCCGGACAGGGTGGCTATGAGCAGTTCTTC.

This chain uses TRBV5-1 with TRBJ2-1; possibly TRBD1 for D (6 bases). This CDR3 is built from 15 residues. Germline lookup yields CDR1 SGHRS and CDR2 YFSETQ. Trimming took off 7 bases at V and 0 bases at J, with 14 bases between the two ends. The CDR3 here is CASGKGESSYNEQFF. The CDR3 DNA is TGCGCCAGCGGGAAGGGGGAGAGCTCCTACAATGAGCAGTTCTTC. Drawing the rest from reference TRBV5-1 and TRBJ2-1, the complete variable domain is KAGVTQTPRYLIKTRGQQVTLSCSPISGHRSVSWYQQTPGQGLQFLFEYFSETQRNKGNFPGRFSGRQFSNSRSEMNVSTLELGDSALYLCASGKGESSYNEQFFGPGTRLTVL.

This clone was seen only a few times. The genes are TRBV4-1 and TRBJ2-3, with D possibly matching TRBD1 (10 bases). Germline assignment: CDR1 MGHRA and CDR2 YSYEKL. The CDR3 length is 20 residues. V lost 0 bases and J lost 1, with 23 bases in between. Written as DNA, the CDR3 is TGCGCCAGCAGCCAAGAGGGACAGGGGATGACTAGCGGAGGCACAGATACGCAGTATTTT. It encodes CASSQEGQGMTSGGTDTQYF.

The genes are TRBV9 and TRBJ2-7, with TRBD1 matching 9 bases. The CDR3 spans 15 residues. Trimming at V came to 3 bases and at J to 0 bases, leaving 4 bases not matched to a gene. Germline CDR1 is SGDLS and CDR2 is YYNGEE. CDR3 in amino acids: CASSAGQGSSYEQYF. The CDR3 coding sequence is TGTGCCAGCAGCGCCGGACAGGGGAGCTCCTACGAGCAGTACTTC. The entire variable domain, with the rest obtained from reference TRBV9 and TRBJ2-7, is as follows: DSGVTQTPKHLITATGQRVTLRCSPRSGDLSVYWYQQSLDQGLQFLIQYYNGEERAKGNILERFSAQQFPDLHSELNLSSLELGDSALYFCASSAGQGSSYEQYFGPGTRLTVT.

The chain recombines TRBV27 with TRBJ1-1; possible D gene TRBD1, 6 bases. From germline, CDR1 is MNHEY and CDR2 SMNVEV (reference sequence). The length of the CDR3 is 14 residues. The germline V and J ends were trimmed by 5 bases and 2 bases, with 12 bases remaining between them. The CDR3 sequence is CASSLDSFNTEAFF. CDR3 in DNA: TGTGCCAGCAGTCTGGACAGTTTTAACACTGAAGCTTTCTTT.

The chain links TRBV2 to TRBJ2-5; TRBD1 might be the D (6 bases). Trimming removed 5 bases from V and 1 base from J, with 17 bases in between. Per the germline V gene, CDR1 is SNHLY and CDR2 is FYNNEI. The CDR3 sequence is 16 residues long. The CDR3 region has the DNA TGTGCCAGCAGTCTACCCTTCGACAGGACCCAAGAGACCCAGTACTTC. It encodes CASSLPFDRTQETQYF.

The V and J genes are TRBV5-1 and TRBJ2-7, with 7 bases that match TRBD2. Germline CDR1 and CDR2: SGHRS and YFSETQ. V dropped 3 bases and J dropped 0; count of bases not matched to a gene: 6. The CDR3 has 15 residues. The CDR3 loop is CASSYEAGSSYEQYF. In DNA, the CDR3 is TGCGCCAGCAGCTACGAAGCGGGGAGCTCCTACGAGCAGTACTTC.

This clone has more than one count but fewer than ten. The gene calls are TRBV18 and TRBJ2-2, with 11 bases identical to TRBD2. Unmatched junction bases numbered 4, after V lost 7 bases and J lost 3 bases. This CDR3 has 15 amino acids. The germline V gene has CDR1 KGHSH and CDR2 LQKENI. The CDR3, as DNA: TGTGCCAGCTTAGCGGGAGGGCCCGACACCGGGGAGCTGTTTTTT. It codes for CASLAGGPDTGELFF.

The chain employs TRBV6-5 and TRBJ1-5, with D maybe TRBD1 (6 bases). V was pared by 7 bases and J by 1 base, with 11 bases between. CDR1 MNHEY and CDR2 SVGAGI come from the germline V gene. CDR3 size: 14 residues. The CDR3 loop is CASTQQGSNQPQHF. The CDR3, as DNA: TGTGCCAGCACCCAGCAGGGGAGCAATCAGCCCCAGCATTTT.

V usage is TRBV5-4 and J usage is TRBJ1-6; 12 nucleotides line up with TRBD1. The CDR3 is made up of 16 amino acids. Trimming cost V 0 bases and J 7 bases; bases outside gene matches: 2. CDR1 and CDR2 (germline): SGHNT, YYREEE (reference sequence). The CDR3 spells CASSLGDRGLNSPLHF. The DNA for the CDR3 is TGTGCCAGCAGCTTGGGGGACAGGGGGCTGAATTCACCCCTCCACTTT.